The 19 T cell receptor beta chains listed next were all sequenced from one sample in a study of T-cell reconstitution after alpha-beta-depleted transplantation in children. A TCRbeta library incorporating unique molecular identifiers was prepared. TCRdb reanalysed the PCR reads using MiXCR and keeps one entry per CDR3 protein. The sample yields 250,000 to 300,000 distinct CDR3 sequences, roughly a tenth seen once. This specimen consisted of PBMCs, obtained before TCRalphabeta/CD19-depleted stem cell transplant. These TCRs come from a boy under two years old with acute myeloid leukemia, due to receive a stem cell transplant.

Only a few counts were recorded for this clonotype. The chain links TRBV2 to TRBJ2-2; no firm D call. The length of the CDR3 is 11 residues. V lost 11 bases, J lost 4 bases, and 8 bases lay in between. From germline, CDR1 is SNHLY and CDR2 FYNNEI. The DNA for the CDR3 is TGTGCCGGAACTACCACCGGGGAGCTGTTTTTT. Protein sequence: CAGTTTGELFF.

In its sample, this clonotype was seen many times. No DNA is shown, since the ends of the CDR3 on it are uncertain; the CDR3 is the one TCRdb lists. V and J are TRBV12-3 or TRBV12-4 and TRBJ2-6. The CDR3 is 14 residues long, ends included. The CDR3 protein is CASSFGAGANVLTF.

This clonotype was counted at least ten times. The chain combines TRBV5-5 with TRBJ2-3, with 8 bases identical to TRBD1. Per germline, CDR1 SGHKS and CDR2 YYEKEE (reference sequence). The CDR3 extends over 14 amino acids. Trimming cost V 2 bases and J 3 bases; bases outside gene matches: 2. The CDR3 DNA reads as TGTGCCAGCAGCTTTCACAGGGGGACAGATACGCAGTATTTT. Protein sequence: CASSFHRGTDTQYF.

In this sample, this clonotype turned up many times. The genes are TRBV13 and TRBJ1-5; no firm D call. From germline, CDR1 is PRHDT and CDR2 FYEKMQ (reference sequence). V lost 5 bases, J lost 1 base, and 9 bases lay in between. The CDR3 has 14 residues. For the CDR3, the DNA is TGTGCCAGCAGCCACCGGGGAAGCAATCAGCCCCAGCATTTT. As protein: CASSHRGSNQPQHF.

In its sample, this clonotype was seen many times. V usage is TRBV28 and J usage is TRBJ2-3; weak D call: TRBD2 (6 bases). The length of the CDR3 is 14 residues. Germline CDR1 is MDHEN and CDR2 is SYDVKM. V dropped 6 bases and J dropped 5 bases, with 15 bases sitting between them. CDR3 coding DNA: TGTGCCAGCAGGACGGGACTCCATTTAGATACGCAGTATTTT. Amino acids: CASRTGLHLDTQYF.

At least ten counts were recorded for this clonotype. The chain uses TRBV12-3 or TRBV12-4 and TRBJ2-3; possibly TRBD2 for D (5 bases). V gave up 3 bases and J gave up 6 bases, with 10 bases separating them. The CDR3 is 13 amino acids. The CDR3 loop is CASSFRSGDTQYF. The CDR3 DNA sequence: TGTGCCAGCAGTTTTCGGAGCGGCGATACGCAGTATTTT.

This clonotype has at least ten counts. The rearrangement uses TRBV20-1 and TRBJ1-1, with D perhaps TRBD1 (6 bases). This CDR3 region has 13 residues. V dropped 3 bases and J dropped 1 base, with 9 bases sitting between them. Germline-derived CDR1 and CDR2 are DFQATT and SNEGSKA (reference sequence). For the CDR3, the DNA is TGCAGTGCTAGGCGGGGGCCGAACACTGAAGCTTTCTTT. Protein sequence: CSARRGPNTEAFF.

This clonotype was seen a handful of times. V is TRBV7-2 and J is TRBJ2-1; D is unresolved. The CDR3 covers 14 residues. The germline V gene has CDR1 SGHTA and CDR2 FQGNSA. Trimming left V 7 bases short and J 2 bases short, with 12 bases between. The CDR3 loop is CASIKELAYNEQFF. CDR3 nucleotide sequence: TGTGCCAGCATCAAGGAGTTAGCCTACAATGAGCAGTTCTTC. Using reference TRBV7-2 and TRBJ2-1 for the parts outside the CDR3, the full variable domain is GAGVSQSPSNKVTEKGKDVELRCDPISGHTALYWYRQSLGQGLEFLIYFQGNSAPDKSGLPSDRFSAERTGGSVSTLTIQRTQQEDSAVYLCASIKELAYNEQFFGPGTRLTVL.

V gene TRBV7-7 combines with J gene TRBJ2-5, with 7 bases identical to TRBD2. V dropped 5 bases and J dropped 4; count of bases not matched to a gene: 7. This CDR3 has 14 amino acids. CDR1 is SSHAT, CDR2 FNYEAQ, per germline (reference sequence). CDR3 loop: CASSHRAGVETQYF. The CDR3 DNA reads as TGTGCCAGCAGCCATAGGGCGGGAGTAGAGACCCAGTACTTC. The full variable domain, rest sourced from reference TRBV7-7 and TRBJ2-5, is GAGVSQSPRYKVTKRGQDVTLRCDPISSHATLYWYQQALGQGPEFLTYFNYEAQPDKSGLPSDRFSAERPEGSISTLTIQRTEQRDSAMYRCASSHRAGVETQYFGPGTRLLVL.

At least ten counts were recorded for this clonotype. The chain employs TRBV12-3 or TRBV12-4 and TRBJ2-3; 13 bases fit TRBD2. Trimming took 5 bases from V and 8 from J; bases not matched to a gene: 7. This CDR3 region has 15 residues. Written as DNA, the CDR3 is TGTGCCAGCAGTCCCGGACTAGCGGGGGTTGGTACGCAGTATTTT. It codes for CASSPGLAGVGTQYF.

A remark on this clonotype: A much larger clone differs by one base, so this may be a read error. CDR3 residues: CASSLAGRSYELYF. The CDR3, as DNA: TGCGCCAGCAGCTTGGCGGGACGATCCTACGAGCTGTACTTC. This chain links TRBV5-1 with TRBJ2-7, with D perhaps matching TRBD1 or TRBD2 (5 bases each). Germline V gene data show CDR1 as SGHRS and CDR2 as YFSETQ. The CDR3 spans 14 residues.

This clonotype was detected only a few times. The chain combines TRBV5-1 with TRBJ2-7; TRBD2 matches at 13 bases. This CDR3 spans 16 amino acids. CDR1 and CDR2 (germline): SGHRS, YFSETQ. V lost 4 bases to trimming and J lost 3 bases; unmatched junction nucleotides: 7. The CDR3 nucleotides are TGCGCCAGCAGCCCCGTGACTAGCGGGAGGATCTACGAGCAGTACTTC. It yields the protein CASSPVTSGRIYEQYF. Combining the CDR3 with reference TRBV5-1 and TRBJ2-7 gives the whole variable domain KAGVTQTPRYLIKTRGQQVTLSCSPISGHRSVSWYQQTPGQGLQFLFEYFSETQRNKGNFPGRFSGRQFSNSRSEMNVSTLELGDSALYLCASSPVTSGRIYEQYFGPGTRLTVT.

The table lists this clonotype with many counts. CDR3 coding DNA: TGTGCCAGCACCCTCCCTCGAGAGCAGTACTTC. It yields the protein CASTLPREQYF. V gene TRBV12-3 or TRBV12-4 combines with J gene TRBJ2-7; D ambiguous. Deletions cut 7 bases from V and 7 bases from J, with 11 bases between. The length of the CDR3 is 11 residues.

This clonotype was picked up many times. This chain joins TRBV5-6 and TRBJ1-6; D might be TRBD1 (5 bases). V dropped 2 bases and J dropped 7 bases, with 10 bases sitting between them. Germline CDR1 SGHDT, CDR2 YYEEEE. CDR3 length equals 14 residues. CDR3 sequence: CASSFGTVNSPLHF. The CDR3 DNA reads TGTGCCAGCAGCTTTGGGACGGTGAATTCACCCCTCCACTTT. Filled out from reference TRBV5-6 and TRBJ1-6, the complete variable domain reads DAGVTQSPTHLIKTRGQQVTLRCSPKSGHDTVSWYQQALGQGPQFIFQYYEEEERQRGNFPDRFSGHQFPNYSSELNVNALLLGDSALYLCASSFGTVNSPLHFGNGTRLTVT.

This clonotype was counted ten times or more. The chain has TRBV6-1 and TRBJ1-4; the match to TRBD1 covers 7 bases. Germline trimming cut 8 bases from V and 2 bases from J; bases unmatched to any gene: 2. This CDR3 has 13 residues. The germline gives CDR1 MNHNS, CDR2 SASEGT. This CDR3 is CASEGATNEKLFF. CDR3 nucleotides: TGTGCCAGCGAGGGGGCTACTAATGAAAAACTGTTTTTT.

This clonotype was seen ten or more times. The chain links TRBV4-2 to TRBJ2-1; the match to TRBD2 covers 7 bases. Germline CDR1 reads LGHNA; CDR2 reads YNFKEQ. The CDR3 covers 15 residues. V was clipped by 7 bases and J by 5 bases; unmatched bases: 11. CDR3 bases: TGTGCCAGCAAACTAGCGTGGTGGCATAACAATGAGCAGTTCTTC. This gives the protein CASKLAWWHNNEQFF.

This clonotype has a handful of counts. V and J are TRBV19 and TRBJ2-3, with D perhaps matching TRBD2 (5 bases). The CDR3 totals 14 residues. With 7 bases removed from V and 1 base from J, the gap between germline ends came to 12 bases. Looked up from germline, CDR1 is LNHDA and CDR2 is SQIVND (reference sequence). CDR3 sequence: CASTAEAGTDTQYF. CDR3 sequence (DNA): TGTGCCAGTACGGCAGAAGCGGGCACAGATACGCAGTATTTT.

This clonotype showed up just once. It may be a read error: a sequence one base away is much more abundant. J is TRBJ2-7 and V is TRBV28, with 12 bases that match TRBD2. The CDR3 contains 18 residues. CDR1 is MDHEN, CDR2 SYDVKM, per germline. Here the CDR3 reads CASSRQGLGLAGRYGQYF. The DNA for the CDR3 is TGTGCCAGCAGTCGACAGGGGCTCGGACTAGCGGGGAGGTACGGGCAGTACTTC.

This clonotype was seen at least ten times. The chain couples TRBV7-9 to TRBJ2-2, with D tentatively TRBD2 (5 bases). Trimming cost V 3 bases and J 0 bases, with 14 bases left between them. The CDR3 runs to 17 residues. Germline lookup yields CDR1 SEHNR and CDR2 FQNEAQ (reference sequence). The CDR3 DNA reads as TGTGCCAGCAGCTTCGGGCTAGCTGGTTCGAACACCGGGGAGCTGTTTTTT. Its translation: CASSFGLAGSNTGELFF. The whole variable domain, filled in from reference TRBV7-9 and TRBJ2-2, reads DTGVSQNPRHKITKRGQNVTFRCDPISEHNRLYWYRQTLGQGPEFLTYFQNEAQLEKSRLLSDRFSAERPKGSFSTLEIQRTEQGDSAMYLCASSFGLAGSNTGELFFGEGSRLTVL.